The clone carrying this TCR beta chain appeared a few times. The antigen remains unidentified. Then a second PCR, running roughly 7 to 11 cycles, was carried out with a sample-barcoded 5' primer and a J-beta primer mix. A template-switch adaptor that had 12 random nucleotides put a tag on each cDNA molecule. A minimum of 2.5 million CDR3-containing paired-end reads was obtained for each sample. TCRdb processed the 5' RACE reads anew with MiXCR; each CDR3 protein has one entry. This table holds roughly 1,800,000 distinct CDR3 sequences, less than 50% found once. The data belong to a study of blood T cells in healthy people across ages. Study results and limitations: More naive CD4+ cells and higher diversity marked long-lived donors relative to aged donors. Roughly linear age-related decline in beta diversity appeared, significant by age around 42.

The V and J ends lost 0 bases and 6 bases, in that order; junction bases with no gene match: 4. This CDR3 contains 15 residues. Germline values: CDR1 LGHNA, CDR2 YSLEER. The clonotype was recovered from a woman in her 40s in good health. This rearrangement joins TRBV4-3 to TRBJ2-3; 9 positions agree with TRBD2. The sequencing input was blood. The CDR3 DNA reads TGCGCCAGCAGCCAAGACGATAGCGGGGGTGATACGCAGTATTTT. Its protein product is CASSQDDSGGDTQYF.